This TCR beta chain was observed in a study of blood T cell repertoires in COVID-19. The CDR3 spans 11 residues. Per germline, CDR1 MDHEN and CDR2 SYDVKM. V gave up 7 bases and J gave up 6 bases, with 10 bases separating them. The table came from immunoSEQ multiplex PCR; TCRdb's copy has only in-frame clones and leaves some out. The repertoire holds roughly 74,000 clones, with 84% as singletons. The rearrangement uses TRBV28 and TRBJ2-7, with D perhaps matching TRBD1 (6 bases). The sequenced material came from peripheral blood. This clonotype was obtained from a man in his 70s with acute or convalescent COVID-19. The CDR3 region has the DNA TGTGCCAGCATAAGGGGGTTCGAGCAGTACTTC. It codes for CASIRGFEQYF.